A selection of T cell receptor beta chains follows, all from one sample in a study of cytomegalovirus exposure and HLA in healthy donors. The method was immunoSEQ multiplex PCR; TCRdb's version includes in-frame clones alone and lacks a portion of them. Among some 200,000 clones listed, 75% to 90% were seen once. The sample was PBMCs. These receptors all come from a man aged 40-50 years in good health and CMV-seropositive. CDR3s include the opening cysteine and the closing phenylalanine or tryptophan. D genes are given only for firm matches. The size entry is marked missing in some rows and otherwise reads once, few, many or a size class.

TRBD1,once,TRBV2,TRBJ1-2,TGTGCCAGCAGCACCGGGACAGGGGGGGATGGCTACACCTTC,CASSTGTGGDGYTF
TRBD1,-,TRBV2,TRBJ2-7,TGTGCCAGCAGAGGGACAGCCTCCTCCTACGAGCAGTACTTC,CASRGTASSYEQYF
TRBD1,-,TRBV2,TRBJ2-5,TGTGCCAGCAGTGACAGGGGGTCGACGGTAGAGACCCAGTACTTC,CASSDRGSTVETQYF
-,-,TRBV7-3,TRBJ1-3,TGTGCCAACAGCTTAGGAGTAGGAAACACCATATATTTT,CANSLGVGNTIYF
-,-,TRBV29-1,TRBJ1-1,TGCAGCGTGAGGACTGGGAACACTGAAGCTTTCTTT,CSVRTGNTEAFF
-,-,TRBV5-1,TRBJ2-7,TGCGCCAGCAGCTTGGCCAACGGGGGGCGAATTGACGAGCAGTACTTC,CASSLANGGRIDEQYF
-,few,TRBV5-6,TRBJ2-7,TGTGCCAGCAGCCACAGAGGGTTCTCCTACGAGCAGTACTTC,CASSHRGFSYEQYF
TRBD1,-,TRBV5-8,TRBJ2-1,TGTGCCAGCAGCCGAGGGACAGGGCAGGACAATGAGCAGTTCTTC,CASSRGTGQDNEQFF
-,-,TRBV30,TRBJ1-1,TGTGCCTGGAAAGTCCAGGGAGGAGCTGAAGCTTTCTTT,CAWKVQGGAEAFF
TRBD1,few,TRBV7-2,TRBJ2-7,TGTGCCAGCAGCTTAACTGGGACAGGGGCCGGGGTCCGCTACGAGCAGTACTTC,CASSLTGTGAGVRYEQYF
-,-,TRBV18,TRBJ2-2,TGTGCCAGCTCAAGGACAGATACGACCGGGGAGCTGTTTTTT,CASSRTDTTGELFF